This TCR beta chain originates from a study of T-cell memory formation after mild COVID-19 (dated by TCRdb to the early 2020s). Background for the entire study: TCR sequence clusters from the two donors were found to be largely donor specific. In two donors, T-cell clones that expanded and contracted after mild COVID-19 were followed by sequencing TCRalpha and TCRbeta repertoires longitudinally. The cohort comprised two young, previously healthy adult volunteers, one female and one male.

This clonotype was seen at least ten times. What this receptor recognizes is not known. Per-base quality was not reported, and no clone a single base away is much larger than it. Ficoll-Paque density gradient centrifugation was used to isolate PBMCs. What the work shows at the level of the full study, not this receptor alone: The study included only a couple of mild cases, and larger cohorts that include severe cases with pre-infection samples were judged to be necessary. Some responding clones were detected in pre-infection memory, suggesting pre-existing cross-reactive memory T cells joined the SARS-CoV-2 response. SARS-CoV-2 specificity was not confirmed for the second-wave clones peaking on day 37. Contracting CD4+ clones were found mainly in CM and EM memory subsets, while CD8+ clones were enriched in EMRA. Clones that contracted from day 15 to 85 showed balanced CD4/CD8 phenotypes, whereas a second wave of clones that expanded from day 15 to 37 leaned towards CD4+.

CDR1 and CDR2 were assigned from the germline V gene (reference sequence) as LGHDT and YNNKEL. Including the terminal cysteine and phenylalanine, the CDR3 comprises 17 residues. Kept here is only the CDR3 DNA, which spans 51 bases and is read in frame from base 1. At the junction V is shortened by 1 base and J by 5 bases; bases outside the gene matches: 8. Sequencing was performed on an Illumina NovaSeq 6000. TCRalpha and TCRbeta cDNA libraries were constructed by 5'RACE with constant-segment primers, with sample barcodes and unique molecular identifiers being introduced. RNA was extracted from every sample with Trizol reagent. Libraries were amplified in two PCR steps, with a second sample barcode and Illumina TruSeq adapters added in the second step. Sequencing of libraries was performed on an Illumina NovaSeq with 2 x 150 bp paired-end reads. As for the original processing: Reads were demultiplexed and collapsed into UMI-guided consensus sequences with migec v1.2.7. With mixcr v2.1.11, UMI consensuses were aligned to TRA and TRB V and J templates and assembled into clonotypes. Expanded or contracted clonotypes were those called significant by both edgeR and NoisET, with noise models trained on biological replicates. edgeR calls used a false discovery rate-adjusted p below 0.01 and a log2 fold-change threshold of 1. As an exploratory analysis of dynamics, max-normalized trajectories of the 1000 most abundant clonotypes were examined by PCA with hierarchical clustering. Each responding clone was given a CD4 or CD8 phenotype based on the CD4+ and CD8+ repertoires, which had been sequenced separately. In-frame beta chains were kept once TCRdb had trimmed the public reads at Q25 with fastp and called clones with MiXCR. Under each unique CDR3 protein, matching rows form one entry showing the most common genes and DNA. The V and J calls follow TCRdb's processing rather than the paper's. The sample table records about 270,000 distinct CDR3 sequences; approximately 16% of these occur just once. The ten most abundant clones make up under 25% of the sample.

Sample: PBMCs or a T cell subset sorted from them (not recorded which). The chain was built from TRBV3-1 and TRBJ2-3; the central 11 bases match TRBD2. The receptor comes from a man younger than 35 who had mild COVID-19 (a few samples of this study predate the infection). The sample titles of this study are shuffled in the database, so cell type and time point are left out; the donor was told from shared clones. The nucleotides read TGTGCCAGCAGCCAAGGGTCCGCTAGCGGGGGGTTAGATACGCAGTATTTT. The resulting protein is CASSQGSASGGLDTQYF.